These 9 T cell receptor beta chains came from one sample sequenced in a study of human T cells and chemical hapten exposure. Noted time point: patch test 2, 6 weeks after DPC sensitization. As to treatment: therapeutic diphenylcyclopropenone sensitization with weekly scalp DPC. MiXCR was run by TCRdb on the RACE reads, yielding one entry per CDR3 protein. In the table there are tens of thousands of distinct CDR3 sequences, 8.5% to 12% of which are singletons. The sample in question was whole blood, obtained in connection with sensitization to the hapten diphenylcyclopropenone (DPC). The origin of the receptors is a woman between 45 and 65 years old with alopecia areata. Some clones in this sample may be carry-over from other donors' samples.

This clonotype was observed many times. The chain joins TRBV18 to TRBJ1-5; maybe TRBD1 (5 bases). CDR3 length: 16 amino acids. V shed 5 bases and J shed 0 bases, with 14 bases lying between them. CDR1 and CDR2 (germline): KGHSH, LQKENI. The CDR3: CASSSLQDYSNQPQHF. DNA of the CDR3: TGTGCCAGCTCATCTCTACAGGATTATAGCAATCAGCCCCAGCATTTT.

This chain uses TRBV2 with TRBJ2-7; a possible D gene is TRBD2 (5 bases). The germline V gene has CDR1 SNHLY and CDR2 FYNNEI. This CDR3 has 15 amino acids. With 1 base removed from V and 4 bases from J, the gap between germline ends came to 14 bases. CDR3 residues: CASSEGSPTGYEQYF. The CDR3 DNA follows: TGTGCCAGCAGTGAAGGCTCTCCTACGGGATACGAGCAGTACTTC.

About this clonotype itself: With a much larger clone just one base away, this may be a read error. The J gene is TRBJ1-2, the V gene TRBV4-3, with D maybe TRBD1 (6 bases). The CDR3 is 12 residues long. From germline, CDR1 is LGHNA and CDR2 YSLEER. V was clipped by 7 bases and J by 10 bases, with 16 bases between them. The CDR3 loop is CASTMAGDDYTF. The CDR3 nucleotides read TGCGCCAGCACCATGGCAGGGGATGACTACACCTTC.

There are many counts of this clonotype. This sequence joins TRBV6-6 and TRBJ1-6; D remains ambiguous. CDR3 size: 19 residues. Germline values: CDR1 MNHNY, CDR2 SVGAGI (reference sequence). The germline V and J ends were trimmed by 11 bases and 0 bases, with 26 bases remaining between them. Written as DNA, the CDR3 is TGTGCCGCGCAGAGACCCAGTTCTGGCGGTAGCTCCTATAATTCACCCCTCCACTTT. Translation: CAAQRPSSGGSSYNSPLHF.

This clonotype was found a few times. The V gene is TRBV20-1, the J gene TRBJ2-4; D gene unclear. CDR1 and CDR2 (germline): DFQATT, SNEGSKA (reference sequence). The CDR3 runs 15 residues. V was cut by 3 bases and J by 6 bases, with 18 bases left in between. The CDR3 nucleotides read TGCAGTGCTAGTGTTGGTGGTGACGGGCCAAACATTCAGTACTTC. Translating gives CSASVGGDGPNIQYF.

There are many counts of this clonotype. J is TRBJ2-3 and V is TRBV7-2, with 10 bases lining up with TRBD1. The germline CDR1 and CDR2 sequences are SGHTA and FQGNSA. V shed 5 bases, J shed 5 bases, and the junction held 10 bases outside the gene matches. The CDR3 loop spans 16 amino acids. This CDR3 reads CASSLQTGGIGDTQYF. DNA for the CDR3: TGTGCCAGCAGCCTACAGACAGGGGGCATTGGAGATACGCAGTATTTT.

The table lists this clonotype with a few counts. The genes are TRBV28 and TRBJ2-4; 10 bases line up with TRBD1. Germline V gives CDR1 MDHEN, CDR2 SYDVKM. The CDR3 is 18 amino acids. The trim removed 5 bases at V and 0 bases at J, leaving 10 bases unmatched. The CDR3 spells CASSLRTGGTLAKNIQYF. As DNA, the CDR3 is TGTGCCAGCAGTCTGCGGACAGGGGGGACACTAGCCAAAAACATTCAGTACTTC.

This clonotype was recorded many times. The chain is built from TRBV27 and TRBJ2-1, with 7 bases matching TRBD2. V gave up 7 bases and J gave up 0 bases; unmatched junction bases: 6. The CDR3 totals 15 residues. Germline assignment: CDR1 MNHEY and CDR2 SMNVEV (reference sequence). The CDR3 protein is CASNKGGSSYNEQFF. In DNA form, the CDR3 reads TGTGCCAGCAATAAGGGAGGGAGCTCCTACAATGAGCAGTTCTTC.

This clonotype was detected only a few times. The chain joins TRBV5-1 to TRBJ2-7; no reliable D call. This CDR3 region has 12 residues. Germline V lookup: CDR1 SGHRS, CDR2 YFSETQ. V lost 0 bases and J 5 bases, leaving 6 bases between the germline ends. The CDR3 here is CASSLDLDEQYF. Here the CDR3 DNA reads TGCGCCAGCAGCTTGGACCTAGACGAGCAGTACTTC.